Each of the 31 T cell receptor beta chains below was sequenced from the same sample in a study of Graves' ophthalmopathy and Graves' hyperthyroidism. RNA transcripts served as template for amplifying TCR beta CDR3 sequences. The authors performed first-round RT-PCR with HTBI primers and then a second-round multiplex PCR. TCRdb independently ran MiXCR on the multiplex PCR reads; one entry per CDR3 protein. The table has about 600,000 distinct CDR3 sequences, approximately 35% seen once. Sequencing was performed on peripheral blood or thyroid tissue (not recorded which). All receptors derive from an adult man with Graves' hyperthyroidism.

This clonotype showed up just a few times. V gene TRBV5-6 combines with J gene TRBJ2-3; 9 bases match TRBD2. This CDR3 spans 15 amino acids. CDR1 and CDR2 (germline): SGHDT, YYEEEE. V lost 0 bases to trimming and J lost 3 bases; unmatched junction nucleotides: 2. In nucleotides, the CDR3 is TGTGCCAGCAGCTTGGGTAGCGGGAGTACAGATACGCAGTATTTT. Translating gives CASSLGSGSTDTQYF.

This clonotype was seen only a few times. The chain recombines TRBV19 with TRBJ1-1; D is uncertain. The CDR3 length is 15 residues. Trimming took 3 bases from V and 6 from J, leaving 17 bases between them. Germline V CDR1 and CDR2: LNHDA, SQIVND (reference sequence). CDR3 sequence: CASSIRLSTIPEAFF. In DNA, the CDR3 is TGTGCCAGTAGTATTAGATTGAGTACAATCCCTGAAGCTTTCTTT.

J is TRBJ2-7 and V is TRBV19; 7 bases match TRBD2. This CDR3 region has 15 residues. Germline CDR1 and CDR2: LNHDA and SQIVND (reference sequence). With 6 bases clipped from V and 5 bases from J, the junction kept 13 bases outside the gene matches. CDR3 sequence reads: CASSITSARGNEQYF. The CDR3 region has the DNA TGTGCCAGTAGCATAACTAGCGCCCGCGGGAACGAGCAGTACTTC.

This clonotype was counted at least ten times. This chain connects TRBV7-2 to TRBJ1-1; D not certain. V shed 1 base and J shed 1 base, with 7 bases lying between them. This CDR3 has 14 amino acids. CDR1 is SGHTA, CDR2 FQGNSA, per germline. As DNA, the CDR3 is TGTGCCAGCAGCTTAGTCCCAACGAACACTGAAGCTTTCTTT. Translation gives CASSLVPTNTEAFF.

This clonotype has a count of ten or more. Written as DNA, the CDR3 is TGTGCCAGCAGCTCCATCGGCGGGACAGGCCGTGGGACTGAAGCTTTCTTT. It specifies CASSSIGGTGRGTEAFF. The rearrangement uses TRBV13 and TRBJ1-1; 8 bases map to TRBD1. The CDR3 runs to 17 residues. Unmatched junction bases numbered 15, after V lost 4 bases and J lost 5 bases. Germline V CDR1 and CDR2: PRHDT, FYEKMQ (reference sequence). The full variable domain, its missing parts supplied by reference TRBV13 and TRBJ1-1, is AAGVIQSPRHLIKEKRETATLKCYPIPRHDTVYWYQQGPGQDPQFLISFYEKMQSDKGSIPDRFSAQQFSDYHSELNMSSLELGDSALYFCASSSIGGTGRGTEAFFGQGTRLTVV.

This clonotype was detected many times. The gene calls are TRBV6-6 and TRBJ1-5, with a weak D call TRBD1 (6 bases). The CDR3 sequence is 15 residues long. With 0 bases removed from V and 2 bases from J, the gap between germline ends came to 8 bases. Germline lookup yields CDR1 MNHNY and CDR2 SVGAGI (reference sequence). DNA of the CDR3: TGTGCCAGCAGTTACTCGCGGGGGCGCAATCAGCCCCAGCATTTT. Its translation: CASSYSRGRNQPQHF.

This clonotype was counted between two and nine times. The V gene is TRBV12-5, the J gene TRBJ1-1; weak D call: TRBD1 (6 bases). The CDR3 is 15 residues long. V lost 1 base to trimming and J lost 5 bases, with 14 bases between them. Germline lookup yields CDR1 LGHNT and CDR2 FRNRAP. The CDR3 loop is CASGLAPEGDTEAFF. CDR3 nucleotide sequence: TGTGCTAGTGGTTTGGCCCCCGAGGGGGATACTGAAGCTTTCTTT.

The genes are TRBV12-3 or TRBV12-4 and TRBJ2-7, with TRBD2 matching over 12 bases. The CDR3 length is 13 residues. With V trimmed by 8 bases and J by 6 bases, 5 bases remained unmatched. The CDR3, as DNA: TGTGCCAGCGGCCCTAGCGGGGGGGTCGAGCAGTACTTC. This encodes CASGPSGGVEQYF.

This clonotype has a count of ten or more. The chain is built from TRBV6-5 and TRBJ2-7, with a possible D match to TRBD1 (6 bases). Trimming stripped 10 bases from V and 7 bases from J, with 17 bases between. The CDR3 has 12 residues. CDR1 and CDR2 (germline): MNHEY, SVGAGI. This CDR3 is CATRGAAVEQYF. The CDR3 DNA reads as TGTGCCACCAGGGGAGCCGCCGTGGAGCAGTACTTC.

This rearrangement joins TRBV18 to TRBJ1-2; unclear D gene. The V end was cut by 4 bases, the J end by 4 bases, with 16 bases between. Germline values: CDR1 KGHSH, CDR2 LQKENI. The CDR3 runs to 15 residues. The CDR3 reads CASSRTPTPGYGYTF. For the CDR3, the DNA is TGTGCCAGCTCACGAACCCCGACTCCCGGCTATGGCTACACCTTC.

This clonotype was picked up one time. The conserved phenylalanine or tryptophan is not found at the CDR3 terminus, so this likely reflects a read error. The rearrangement joins TRBV7-4 to TRBJ2-7; 7 bases are shared with TRBD2. The length of the CDR3 is 15 residues. With V trimmed by 6 bases and J by 0 bases, 8 bases remained unmatched. The V gene's germline CDR1 is SGHVT and CDR2 SQSDAQ. As DNA, the CDR3 is TGTGCCAGCAGTCCCGGACTAGAACCCTCCTACGAGCAGTACCTC. Translated: CASSPGLEPSYEQYL.

This clonotype has just a few counts. The J gene is TRBJ2-2, the V gene TRBV19; 8 bases map to TRBD2. Germline V CDR1 and CDR2: LNHDA, SQIVND (reference sequence). The V gene end was trimmed by 6 bases and the J gene end by 1 base; junction bases not matched to a gene: 4. The CDR3 loop spans 15 amino acids. Here the CDR3 reads CASRREVRNTGELFF. For the CDR3, the DNA is TGTGCCAGTAGGCGGGAGGTTAGGAACACCGGGGAGCTGTTTTTT.

This clonotype has ten or more counts. The chain links TRBV20-1 to TRBJ1-5; 8 nucleotides agree with TRBD1. V was pared by 1 base and J by 4 bases, with 6 bases of the junction left unmatched. CDR1 is DFQATT, CDR2 SNEGSKA, per germline (reference sequence). The CDR3 is 15 residues long. In DNA form, the CDR3 reads TGCAGTGCTAGAGCTGCGGGACAGGTTAATCAGCCCCAGCATTTT. As protein: CSARAAGQVNQPQHF.

This clonotype was detected a few times. The J gene is TRBJ1-2, the V gene TRBV4-1; D gene uncertain. The CDR3 extends over 15 amino acids. V lost 1 base to trimming and J lost 4 bases, with 13 bases between them. Germline assignment: CDR1 MGHRA and CDR2 YSYEKL. Here the CDR3 reads CASSQVSASTYGYTF. Written as DNA, the CDR3 is TGCGCCAGCAGCCAAGTATCAGCCTCCACCTATGGCTACACCTTC.

This chain connects TRBV19 to TRBJ1-3; D remains unclear. Germline assignment: CDR1 LNHDA and CDR2 SQIVND (reference sequence). CDR3 length: 12 residues. V dropped 9 bases and J dropped 0 bases, with 6 bases sitting between them. The CDR3 nucleotides are TGTGCCAGCCGCGCCTCTGGAAACACCATATATTTT. It codes for CASRASGNTIYF.

This clonotype was counted many times. This chain uses TRBV20-1 with TRBJ1-2; the D is unclear. Germline CDR1 and CDR2: DFQATT and SNEGSKA (reference sequence). The CDR3 has 12 residues. The CDR3 is CNAPTEFGGYTF. CDR3 in DNA: TGCAATGCCCCCACAGAGTTTGGGGGCTACACCTTC.

The chain uses TRBV24-1 and TRBJ1-5, with D unclear. The CDR3 has 14 amino acids. Trimming pared 5 bases from V and 0 bases from J, leaving 7 bases between. Per the germline V gene, CDR1 is KGHDR and CDR2 is SFDVKD. In DNA, the CDR3 is TGTGCCACCAGTGCGGAATATAGCAATCAGCCCCAGCATTTT. Its translation: CATSAEYSNQPQHF.

This clonotype has only a few counts. The rearrangement joins TRBV12-3 or TRBV12-4 to TRBJ1-5; 8 nucleotides match TRBD1. The CDR3 runs to 17 residues. V lost 1 base to trimming and J lost 2 bases; unmatched junction nucleotides: 7. Here the CDR3 DNA reads TGTGCCAGCAGTTTAGGGGACAGGAGTTCGGGCAATCAGCCCCAGCATTTT. Protein product: CASSLGDRSSGNQPQHF.

This chain joins TRBV12-3 or TRBV12-4 and TRBJ2-7; no reliable D call. The V end was cut by 4 bases, the J end by 0 bases, with 16 bases between. The CDR3 sequence is 16 residues long. The CDR3 sequence: CASSSAMTDNSYEQYF. The CDR3 coding sequence is TGTGCCAGCAGTTCAGCAATGACGGATAACTCCTACGAGCAGTACTTC.

This chain links TRBV25-1 with TRBJ1-2; TRBD1 matches at 9 bases. This CDR3 has 13 residues. CDR1 MGHDK and CDR2 SYGVNS come from the germline V gene. V gave up 8 bases and J gave up 6 bases; unmatched junction bases: 7. The DNA of the CDR3 is TGTGCCAGCTTGGGAGGACAGGGGAATGGCTACACCTTC. This encodes CASLGGQGNGYTF.

This clonotype occurred a few times. No conserved phenylalanine or tryptophan is present at the end of the CDR3, so a read error is the likely explanation. The rearrangement joins TRBV7-9 to TRBJ1-1; possible D gene TRBD1, 5 bases. This CDR3 is built from 17 residues. The germline V gene has CDR1 SEHNR and CDR2 FQNEAQ (reference sequence). The CDR3 bases are TGTGTCAGCAGCTGGCCTGCTGGAGGGACCGTGAACACTGAAGCTTTCTCT. Its protein is CVSSWPAGGTVNTEAFS.

The CDR3 loop reads CASSAPLAGGSPHEQYF. The CDR3 region has the DNA TGTGCCAGCAGCGCCCCCCTAGCGGGGGGCTCTCCCCATGAGCAGTACTTC. The rearrangement uses TRBV12-3 or TRBV12-4 and TRBJ2-7; TRBD2 matches 11 bases. V was pared by 6 bases and J by 7 bases, with 17 bases of the junction left unmatched. The CDR3 spans 17 residues.

A note on this clonotype: An end of the junction does not agree with germline; a read error may underlie this. V is TRBV29-1 and J is TRBJ1-1; D ambiguous. This CDR3 comprises 9 residues. The V gene's germline CDR1 is SQVTM and CDR2 ANQGSEA. The CDR3 region is CSVEEGAEF. The CDR3 nucleotides read TGCAGCGTTGAGGAGGGTGCAGAGTTT.

The chain joins TRBV2 to TRBJ1-1, with D tentatively TRBD1 (5 bases). CDR3 size: 14 residues. Germline CDR1 SNHLY, CDR2 FYNNEI. Trimming left V 11 bases short and J 1 base short, with 17 bases between. CDR3 in amino acids: CAWTMRGTNTEAFF. CDR3 nucleotides: TGTGCCTGGACCATGCGGGGGACGAACACTGAAGCTTTCTTT.

The sample holds one count of this clonotype. The chain uses TRBV2 and TRBJ1-2, with 9 positions matching TRBD1. Germline CDR1 is SNHLY and CDR2 is FYNNEI. V shed 5 bases and J 0 bases; nucleotides not matched to a gene: 10. The CDR3 has 17 residues. The CDR3 reads CASSMDRGTGSNYGYTF. CDR3 DNA sequence: TGTGCCAGCAGTATGGACAGGGGCACCGGGTCTAACTATGGCTACACCTTC.

This clonotype has a single count. The gene calls are TRBV30 and TRBJ1-1; the D is unclear. Per the germline V gene, CDR1 is GTSNPN and CDR2 is SVGIG (reference sequence). CDR3 length: 13 residues. Between the trimmed V and J ends, which lost 4 bases and 3 bases, there was a span of 12 bases. CDR3 bases: TGTGCCTGGAAAGGGCGGGAGGACACTGAAGCTTTCTTT. This codes for CAWKGREDTEAFF.

This clonotype was recorded many times. This chain connects TRBV7-2 to TRBJ1-4; 9 bases are shared with TRBD1. Looked up from germline, CDR1 is SGHTA and CDR2 is FQGNSA. The CDR3 extends over 15 amino acids. With 3 bases clipped from V and 6 bases from J, the junction kept 5 bases outside the gene matches. The CDR3 loop reads CASSLGQGPDEKLFF. The CDR3 coding sequence is TGTGCCAGCAGCTTGGGACAGGGTCCCGATGAAAAACTGTTTTTT.

This clonotype was counted many times. This chain links TRBV14 with TRBJ2-5; 8 bases agree with TRBD2. Trimming cost V 4 bases and J 3 bases; bases outside gene matches: 4. The CDR3 runs to 14 residues. Germline loops: CDR1 SGHDN, CDR2 FVKESK. CDR3 amino acids: CASSPGLEEETQYF. CDR3 DNA sequence: TGTGCCAGCAGCCCGGGACTAGAGGAAGAGACCCAGTACTTC.

This clonotype showed up many times. The chain recombines TRBV5-1 with TRBJ2-5; 7 positions agree with TRBD1. CDR3 length: 14 amino acids. The trim removed 4 bases at V and 3 bases at J, leaving 6 bases unmatched. Looked up from germline, CDR1 is SGHRS and CDR2 is YFSETQ. CDR3 sequence: CASSVGDSKETQYF. The CDR3 nucleotides are TGCGCCAGCAGCGTCGGGGACAGTAAAGAGACCCAGTACTTC.

This clonotype was detected many times. The chain employs TRBV5-1 and TRBJ1-5; 10 bases align to TRBD1. Germline CDR1 reads SGHRS; CDR2 reads YFSETQ. The CDR3 consists of 16 residues. V lost 5 bases and J lost 6; bases outside the gene matches: 11. The CDR3 reads CASSLRGQGEGQPQHF. CDR3 DNA sequence: TGCGCCAGCAGTTTGCGCGGACAGGGGGAAGGTCAGCCCCAGCATTTT.

This clonotype has a handful of counts. The rearrangement joins TRBV7-8 to TRBJ1-1; possible D gene TRBD1, 5 bases. Trimming shortened V by 5 bases and J by 5 bases, and 21 bases separated the two germline ends. The CDR3 has 16 residues. Germline V gene lookup returns CDR1 SGHVS and CDR2 FQNEAQ. This CDR3 reads CASSHGGVLGGTEAFF. The CDR3 DNA sequence: TGTGCCAGCAGCCACGGGGGAGTACTGGGGGGGACTGAAGCTTTCTTT.